The sequence of this TCR beta chain was determined in a study of T-cell memory formation after mild COVID-19. For the study at large: TCR clusters mostly belonged to single donors. Points from the study as a whole: Clones shrinking from day 15 to 85 showed even CD4/CD8 mixes; later expanders tilted CD4+.

With constant-segment primers, 5'RACE yielded cDNA libraries of TCR alpha and TCR beta that carried sample barcodes and UMIs. TCRdb recomputed calls from the 5' RACE reads with MiXCR, one row per CDR3 protein. The profile shows some 150,000 distinct CDR3 sequences, around 25% of them singletons. A remark on this clonotype: Its antigen is as yet unknown.

CDR1 and CDR2 (germline): SGHTA, FQGNSA. Deletions cut 8 bases from V and 4 bases from J, with 15 bases between. The CDR3 is made up of 14 amino acids. The clonotype originates from an adult woman who had mild COVID-19 (a few samples of this study predate the infection). Cell type and time point are not known. The chain links TRBV7-2 to TRBJ1-5; D unresolved. Material: PBMCs or a T cell subset sorted from them (not recorded which). CDR3 region: CASEAMGLNQPQHF. DNA for the CDR3: TGTGCCAGCGAGGCCATGGGTTTGAATCAGCCCCAGCATTTT.